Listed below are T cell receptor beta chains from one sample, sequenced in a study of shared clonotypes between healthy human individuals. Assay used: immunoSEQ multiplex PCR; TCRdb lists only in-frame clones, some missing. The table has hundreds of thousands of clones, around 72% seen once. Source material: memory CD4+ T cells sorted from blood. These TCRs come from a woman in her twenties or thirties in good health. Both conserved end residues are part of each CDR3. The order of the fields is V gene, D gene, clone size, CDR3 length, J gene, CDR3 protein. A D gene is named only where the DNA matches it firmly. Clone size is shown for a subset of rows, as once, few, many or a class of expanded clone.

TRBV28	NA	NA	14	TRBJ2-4	CASTGVRVKNIQYF
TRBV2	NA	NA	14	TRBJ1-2	CASRNQGHDYGYTF
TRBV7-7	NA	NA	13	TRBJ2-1	CASSPGTSWEQFF
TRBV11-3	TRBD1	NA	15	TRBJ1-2	CASRVLDRVPYGYTF
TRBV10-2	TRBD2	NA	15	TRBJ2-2	CASSRTSGDTGELFF
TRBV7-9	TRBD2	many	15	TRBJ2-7	CASSSIAGGSYEQYF
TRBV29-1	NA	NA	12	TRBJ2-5	CSLGQHQETQYF
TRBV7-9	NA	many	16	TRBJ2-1	CASSKGGSLINNEQFF
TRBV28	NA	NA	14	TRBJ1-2	CASSLILQGRGYTF
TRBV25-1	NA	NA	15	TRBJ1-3	CASSDDGRKGNTIYF
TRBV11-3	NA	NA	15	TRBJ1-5	CASSLDGQSSKPQHF
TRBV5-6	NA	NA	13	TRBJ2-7	CASSLEPGYEQYF
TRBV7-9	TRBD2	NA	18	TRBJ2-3	CASSDPGGREDTTDTQYF
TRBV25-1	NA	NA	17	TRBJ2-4	CASSDGAHFKAKNIQYF
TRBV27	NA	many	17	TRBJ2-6	CASSFLPSDSGANVLTF
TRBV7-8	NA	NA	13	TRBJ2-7	CASSSAGRNEQYF